This TCR beta chain was documented in a study of T cell responses to AZD1222 COVID-19 vaccine. TCRdb's table, derived via immunoSEQ multiplex PCR, lists solely in-frame clones and lacks some. The table shows more than 95,000 clones, with around nine tenths occurring only once. There are 15 residues in the CDR3. Trimming took 5 bases from V and 4 from J; bases not matched to a gene: 6. Per germline, CDR1 SGHTA and CDR2 FQGTGA. V is TRBV7-3 and J is TRBJ2-1; TRBD1 matches 9 bases. The sample consisted of peripheral blood, taken 28 days after the second AZD1222 dose. The TCR originated in an adult who received the AZD1222 COVID-19 vaccine. This chain's CDR3 is CASSTGTGLYNEQFF. The CDR3 DNA is TGTGCCAGCAGCACCGGGACAGGGCTTTACAATGAGCAGTTCTTC.